This TCR beta chain was retrieved from a study of blood T cells in healthy people across ages. Whole-study context: Capture via template switching afforded approximately one barcoded beta molecule per two T cells.

Total RNA, at least 5.5 micrograms per sample, came from PBMCs. Germline lookup yields CDR1 SGHAT and CDR2 FQNNGV. Trimming cost V 5 bases and J 7 bases; bases outside gene matches: 13. The CDR3 runs 15 residues. Through a sample-barcoded 5' primer and a J-beta primer mix, a second PCR was run for roughly 6 to 11 cycles. Paired-end reads containing CDR3 totaled no fewer than 3 million for each sample. MiXCR, run by TCRdb on the 5' RACE reads, gives a single entry per CDR3 protein. The data show roughly 930,000 distinct CDR3 sequences, with 40% to 60% seen just once and 13% held by the top ten. Sample: blood. The J gene is TRBJ1-2, the V gene TRBV11-2, with 7 positions matching TRBD1. This clonotype was obtained from a man aged 30 to 39 in good health. The CDR3: CASSRPRQGSGGYTF. The CDR3 nucleotides read TGTGCCAGCAGCCGACCCCGACAGGGTAGTGGTGGCTACACCTTC.